The clone carrying this T cell receptor beta chain occurred once. The data stem from a study of blood T cell repertoires in COVID-19. The CDR3 has 15 residues. V dropped 1 base and J dropped 4 bases, with 16 bases sitting between them. Germline-derived CDR1 and CDR2 are SQVTM and ANQGSEA. TCRdb's copy holds only in-frame clones and misses some; the assay was immunoSEQ multiplex PCR. The table shows 230,000 or so clones, with roughly 90% occurring only once. The TCR sequence derives from a man aged 35 to 55 with active or convalescent COVID-19. V gene TRBV29-1 combines with J gene TRBJ1-2; perhaps TRBD1 as D (6 bases). Sequenced: peripheral blood. The CDR3 here is CSVEGSKGGVYGYTF. Here the CDR3 DNA reads TGCAGCGTTGAAGGTAGCAAGGGGGGGGTCTATGGCTACACCTTC.